This TCR beta chain is drawn from a study of control samples from healthy donors and cancer patients. V dropped 6 bases and J dropped 0 bases, with 15 bases sitting between them. This CDR3 spans 15 amino acids. CDR1 and CDR2 (germline): LNHDA, SQIVND (reference sequence). Using immunoSEQ multiplex PCR, the repertoire was profiled, and TCRdb retains in-frame clones only, with some absent. The table lists roughly 63,000 clones, 92% of them singletons. The sequence was obtained from a man aged 40-55 years with colorectal cancer. The sequenced sample consisted of PBMCs. The chain is built from TRBV19 and TRBJ2-7, with D possibly being TRBD1 (6 bases). CDR3 DNA sequence: TGTGCCAGTAGCCCCGGACAGTTCAGCTCCTACGAGCAGTACTTC. Its protein product is CASSPGQFSSYEQYF.